A selection of T cell receptor beta chains follows, all from one sample in a study of cytomegalovirus exposure and HLA in healthy donors. Assay: immunoSEQ multiplex PCR; the TCRdb copy retains only in-frame clones and omits some. The table records some 200,000 clones, around 83% of them present only once. The material sequenced was PBMCs. These receptors were taken from a man between 45 and 60 years old in good health and CMV-seronegative. Both conserved end residues are part of each CDR3. D genes are given only for firm matches. Rows may omit the clone size; those that give it use once, few, many or a size class.

once TRBJ2-3 TRBD1 TRBV18 16 TGTGCCAGCTCACCACCGGACAGGAACCCCACAGATACGCAGTATTTT CASSPPDRNPTDTQYF
- TRBJ2-5 TRBD1 TRBV7-7 14 TGTGCTAGCAGCATAAACAGGGGGCGGGAGACCCAGTACTTC CASSINRGRETQYF
- TRBJ2-3 - TRBV19 15 TGTGCCAGTAGTATACTGGGGAGGAAGACAGATACGCAGTATTTT CASSILGRKTDTQYF
- TRBJ1-5 - TRBV4-1 15 TGCGCCAGCAGCCAAGATGGGGGGGCGGGTCAGCCCCAGCATTTT CASSQDGGAGQPQHF
- TRBJ2-2 TRBD2 TRBV6-6 16 TGTGCCAGCAGCCAAGGACTAGCGGGGAACACCGGGGAGCTGTTTTTT CASSQGLAGNTGELFF
few TRBJ1-2 TRBD1 TRBV9 14 TGTGCCAGCAGCCGGGACAGGGTGTGGTATGGCTACACCTTC CASSRDRVWYGYTF
- TRBJ2-5 - TRBV7-2 16 TGTGCCAGCAGCATTATTATGGGGGCATCGCAAGAGACCCAGTACTTC CASSIIMGASQETQYF
- TRBJ1-1 - TRBV6-1 14 TGTGCCAGCAGTGAGGAGGGCTTGAACACTGAAGCTTTCTTT CASSEEGLNTEAFF
- TRBJ1-5 - TRBV7-2 16 TGTGCCAGCAGCGGACGGGACCCGGGGGTGGGTCAGCCCCAGCATTTT CASSGRDPGVGQPQHF
once TRBJ2-1 TRBD2 TRBV9 15 TGTGCCAGCAGCGTAGTCCCGGGAGGGAGGAATGAGCAGTTCTTC CASSVVPGGRNEQFF
- TRBJ2-1 TRBD1 TRBV7-2 15 TGTGCCAGCAGCTTAGATACAGGGGCCTACAATGAGCAGTTCTTC CASSLDTGAYNEQFF
- TRBJ2-7 TRBD1 TRBV4-1 14 TGCGCCAGCAGCCAAGCACCGGGACAGGACGAGCAGTACTTC CASSQAPGQDEQYF
- TRBJ2-7 TRBD1 TRBV18 14 TGTGCCAGCTCATCGGGACAGGGTAACTACGAGCAGTACTTC CASSSGQGNYEQYF
- TRBJ2-2 - TRBV7-6 16 TGTGCCAGCAGCTTAGGTCTAGGCCCGAACACCGGGGAGCTGTTTTTT CASSLGLGPNTGELFF
- TRBJ2-7 TRBD1 TRBV19 13 TGTGCCAGTAGTATCCTCAGGGGGCTCGAGCAGTACTTC CASSILRGLEQYF
few TRBJ1-1 - TRBV5-1 14 TGCGCCAGCAGCTCCTATACAGGCTTGGATGAAGCTTTCTTT CASSSYTGLDEAFF
- TRBJ2-3 - TRBV19 17 TGTGCCAGTAGTAACCCCGCGGAGAGGCCTAGCACAGATACGCAGTATTTT CASSNPAERPSTDTQYF
- TRBJ2-2 - TRBV5-1 13 TGCGCCAGCAGCTTGGGGCACACCGGGGAGCTGTTTTTT CASSLGHTGELFF
- TRBJ1-2 TRBD1 TRBV20-1 11 TGCAGTGTCGGGACAGCCTATGGCTACACCTTC CSVGTAYGYTF
- TRBJ1-3 TRBD1 TRBV18 15 TGTGCCAGCTCACCTGGGACAGGGGCCGGAAACACCATATATTTT CASSPGTGAGNTIYF
- TRBJ2-2 - TRBV5-1 16 TGCGCCAGCAGCATATCGGGACTCCTGAACACCGGGGAGCTGTTTTTT CASSISGLLNTGELFF
- TRBJ2-2 TRBD2 TRBV7-9 15 TGTGCCAGCAACGTACTAGCGGGTCCTACCGGGGAGCTGTTTTTT CASNVLAGPTGELFF
- TRBJ1-4 - TRBV4-1 16 TGCGCCAGCAGCCAGAATTATGGCCATACTAATGAAAAACTGTTTTTT CASSQNYGHTNEKLFF
once TRBJ1-1 TRBD1 TRBV9 15 TGTGCCAGCAGCCCGGACAGGGCCGTGAACACTGAAGCTTTCTTT CASSPDRAVNTEAFF
- TRBJ1-1 - TRBV7-2 16 TGTGCCAGCAGCTTAGAGCAAGGGGTACCCTACACTGAAGCTTTCTTT CASSLEQGVPYTEAFF
- TRBJ1-1 - TRBV4-2 15 TGTGCCAGCAGCCAAGATCTGCGGGGGTACACTGAAGCTTTCTTT CASSQDLRGYTEAFF
few TRBJ2-3 TRBD2 TRBV7-9 18 TGTGCCAGCAGCCGCGGGGGATTAGCGGGAGAGAGCACAGATACGCAGTATTTT CASSRGGLAGESTDTQYF
- TRBJ2-5 - TRBV15 14 TGTGCCACCAGCAGAGGAAGGGGTTTGGAGACCCAGTACTTC CATSRGRGLETQYF
once TRBJ2-1 - TRBV6-5 10 TGTGCCAGCAGTACCCCTAGTCGGTTCTTC CASSTPSRFF
- TRBJ2-7 - TRBV7-9 18 TGTGCCAGCAGCGCGGGGTTACTAAGTGGACACCTCTCCTACGAGCAGTACTTC CASSAGLLSGHLSYEQYF
- TRBJ2-7 - TRBV18 13 TGTGCCAGCTCAGCCAGACAGGACGGCGAGCAGTACTTC CASSARQDGEQYF
once TRBJ1-2 - TRBV7-2 13 TGTGCCAGCAGCCTGGGCCCTGATACAGGCTACACCTTC CASSLGPDTGYTF
- TRBJ2-5 - TRBV27 14 TGTGCCAGCAGGATGACAGGCCCCGGAGAGACCCAGTACTTC CASRMTGPGETQYF
- TRBJ1-2 - TRBV19 13 TGTGCCAGTAGTATTCTCGGGGTCTATGGCTACACCTTC CASSILGVYGYTF
- TRBJ2-2 - TRBV15 14 TGTGCCACCAGCACCAGGTTGGACACCGGGGAGCTGTTTTTT CATSTRLDTGELFF
- TRBJ1-3 TRBD1 TRBV10-1 18 TGCGCCAGCAGTGAGTCTCCGGGACAGGGGGGCGCTGGAAACACCATATATTTT CASSESPGQGGAGNTIYF
- TRBJ2-7 TRBD2 TRBV29-1 14 TGCAGCGTCCTGACTAGCGGCCGCCACCACGAGCAGTACTTC CSVLTSGRHHEQYF
- TRBJ2-1 - TRBV5-4 14 TGTGCCAGCAGCGTAGGGGCCCAGAAAAATGAGCAGTTCTTC CASSVGAQKNEQFF
once TRBJ2-2 - TRBV29-1 15 TGCAGCGTTCGCGGACAGACCCCTAACACCGGGGAGCTGTTTTTT CSVRGQTPNTGELFF
- TRBJ1-1 - TRBV19 14 TGTGCCAGTCTGGGGCCAGGGGAGAACACTGAAGCTTTCTTT CASLGPGENTEAFF